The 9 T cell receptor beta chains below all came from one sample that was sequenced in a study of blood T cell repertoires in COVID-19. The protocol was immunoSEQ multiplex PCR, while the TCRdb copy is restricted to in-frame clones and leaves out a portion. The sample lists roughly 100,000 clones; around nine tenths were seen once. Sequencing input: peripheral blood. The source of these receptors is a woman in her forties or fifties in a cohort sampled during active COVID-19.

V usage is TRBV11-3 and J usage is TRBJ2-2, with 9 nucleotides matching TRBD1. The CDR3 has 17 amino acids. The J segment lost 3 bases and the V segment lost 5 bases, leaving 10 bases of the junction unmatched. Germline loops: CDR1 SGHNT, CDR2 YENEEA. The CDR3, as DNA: TGTGCCAGCAGCCCCGGACAGGGGAGGAAACACACCGGGGAGCTGTTTTTT. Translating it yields CASSPGQGRKHTGELFF.

The CDR3 sequence: CASSLVRGINGYTF. The DNA of the CDR3 is TGTGCCAGCAGCTTAGTTCGGGGGATCAATGGCTACACCTTC. V and J are TRBV7-9 and TRBJ1-2; tentative D call: TRBD1 (5 bases). V lost 1 base and J 6 bases, leaving 12 bases between the germline ends. The CDR3 length is 14 residues. The germline V gene has CDR1 SEHNR and CDR2 FQNEAQ (reference sequence).

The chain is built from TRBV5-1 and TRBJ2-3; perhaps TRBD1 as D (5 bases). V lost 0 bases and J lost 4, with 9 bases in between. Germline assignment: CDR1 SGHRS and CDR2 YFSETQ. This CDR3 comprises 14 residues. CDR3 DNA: TGCGCCAGCAGCTTGGAGCAGGGCTCAGATACGCAGTATTTT. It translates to CASSLEQGSDTQYF.

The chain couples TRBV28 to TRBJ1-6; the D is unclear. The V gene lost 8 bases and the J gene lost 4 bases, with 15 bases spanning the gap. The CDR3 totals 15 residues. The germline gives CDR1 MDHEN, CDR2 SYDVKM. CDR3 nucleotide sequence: TGTGCCAGCCTGGGTAGCGGGATATATAATTCACCCCTCCACTTT. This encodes CASLGSGIYNSPLHF.

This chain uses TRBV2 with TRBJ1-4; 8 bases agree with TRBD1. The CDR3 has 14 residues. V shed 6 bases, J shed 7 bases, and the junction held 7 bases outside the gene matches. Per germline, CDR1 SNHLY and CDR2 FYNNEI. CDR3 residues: CASRGTGGREKLFF. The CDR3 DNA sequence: TGTGCCAGCAGAGGGACAGGAGGACGTGAAAAACTGTTTTTT.

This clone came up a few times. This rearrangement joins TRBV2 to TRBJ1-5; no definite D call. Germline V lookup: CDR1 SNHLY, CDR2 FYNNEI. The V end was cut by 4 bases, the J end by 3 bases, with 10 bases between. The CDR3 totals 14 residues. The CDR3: CASSGHSSNQPQHF. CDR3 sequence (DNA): TGTGCCAGCAGTGGGCACAGCTCCAATCAGCCCCAGCATTTT.

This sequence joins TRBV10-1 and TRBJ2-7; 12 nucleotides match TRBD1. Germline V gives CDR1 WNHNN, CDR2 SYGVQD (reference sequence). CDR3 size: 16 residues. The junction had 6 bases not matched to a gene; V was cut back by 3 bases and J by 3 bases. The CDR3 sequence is CASSDGDRGLGYEQYF. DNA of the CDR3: TGCGCCAGCAGTGATGGGGACAGGGGGCTCGGCTACGAGCAGTACTTC.

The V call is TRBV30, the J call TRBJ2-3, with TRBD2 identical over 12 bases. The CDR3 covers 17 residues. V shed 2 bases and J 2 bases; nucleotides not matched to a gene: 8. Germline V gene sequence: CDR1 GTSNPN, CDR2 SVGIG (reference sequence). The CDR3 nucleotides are TGTGCCTGGAGTTCACTTTCTAGCGGGGGGGCCACAGATACGCAGTATTTT. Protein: CAWSSLSSGGATDTQYF.

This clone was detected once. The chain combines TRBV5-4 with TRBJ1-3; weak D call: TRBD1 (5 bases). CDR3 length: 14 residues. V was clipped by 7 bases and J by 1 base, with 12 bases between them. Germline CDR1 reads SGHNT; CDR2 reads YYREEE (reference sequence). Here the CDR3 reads CASQGNPSGNTIYF. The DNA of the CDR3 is TGTGCCAGCCAGGGAAATCCATCTGGAAACACCATATATTTT.